A selection of T cell receptor beta chains follows, all from one sample in a study of blood T cell repertoires in COVID-19. Profiling relied on immunoSEQ multiplex PCR, and the TCRdb table lists in-frame clones only, not all of them. The data hold more than 200,000 clones, with roughly 90% observed a single time. The sequenced material came from PBMCs or T cells enriched from blood (not recorded which). The origin of the receptors is a woman aged 30 to 39 with acute COVID-19. Each CDR3 is given with its conserved first and last residue. The order of the fields is J gene, V gene, CDR3 protein.

>TRBJ1-3|TRBV3-1/TRBV3-2
CASSQLGSSGNTIYF
>TRBJ1-2|TRBV2
CASSGAKLGYTF
>TRBJ1-1|TRBV15
CATSRGGPNTEAFF
>TRBJ2-3|TRBV5-6
CASSFRPSTDTQYF
>TRBJ1-6|TRBV11-2
CASSFQTGGGSPLHF
>TRBJ2-1|TRBV6-5
CASSYGANSEQFF
>TRBJ1-2|TRBV5-4
CASSFQGTYGYTF
>TRBJ2-2|TRBV3-1/TRBV3-2
CASSQNGMAGELFF
>TRBJ2-7|TRBV9
CASSVGLRQGGSYEQYF
>TRBJ1-5|TRBV6-5
CASRSNQPQHF
>TRBJ2-7|TRBV19
CASKTGQGNYEQYF
>TRBJ1-5|TRBV28
CASSVGTGFNQPQHF
>TRBJ2-1|TRBV9
CASSAGLPNEQFF